The clone carrying this TCR beta chain was picked up one time. This specimen comes from a study of cytomegalovirus exposure and HLA in healthy donors. Study-wide context: Caucasian-associated ancestry cluster membership applied to about 80% of around 400 genotyped donors.

The PCR used 60 Vbeta and 13 Jbeta primers. Here immunoSEQ multiplex PCR was the method, and the copy in TCRdb shows in-frame clones only, minus some. The data contain over 150,000 clones, less than 90% of them seen just once; the ten biggest clones take up 1.6%. J gave up 3 bases and V 5 bases, and 7 bases lay outside the gene matches. The length of the CDR3 is 15 residues. CDR1 is MNHEY and CDR2 is SVGAGI in the germline V gene. The origin of this receptor is a man aged 45 to 65 in good health and CMV-seronegative. This chain joins TRBV6-5 and TRBJ2-3; 8 bases are shared with TRBD2. The material sequenced was PBMCs. CDR3 amino acids: CASSKPGLGTDTQYF. CDR3 nucleotide sequence: TGTGCCAGCAGTAAACCGGGACTAGGAACAGATACGCAGTATTTT.